This TCR beta chain was retrieved from a study of naive and memory T cell subsets. Whole-study results and caveats: Naive repertoires, especially CD8, held a few larger clonotypes, possibly memory cells re-expressing CD45RA.

From the second PCR step, alpha and beta chains were amplified apart. An equimolar mix of two oligonucleotides served as the beta constant-region primer for TRBC1 and TRBC2. Nested alpha and beta constant-region primers with the SP2 primer drove four PCR rounds on ligated cDNA. MiXCR, applied by TCRdb to the UMI-ligation and nested PCR reads, yields one record per CDR3 protein. This sample has 120,000 to 150,000 distinct CDR3 sequences; about 20% occur once, and the top ten carry roughly 0.1%. About this clonotype itself: What it binds is unknown.

Looked up from germline, CDR1 is MGHRA and CDR2 is YSYEKL. The CDR3 has 16 amino acids. V trimming: 4 bases; J trimming: 6 bases; junction bases outside the gene matches: 6. V is TRBV4-1 and J is TRBJ2-1, with TRBD2 matching over 13 bases. The origin of this receptor is a human donor in good health. The specimen was naive CD4+ T cells from blood. CDR3 in amino acids: CASSRATSGRANEQFF. In nucleotides, the CDR3 is TGCGCCAGCAGCCGGGCCACTAGCGGGAGGGCCAATGAGCAGTTCTTC.